Each of the 7 T cell receptor beta chains below was sequenced from the same sample in a study of tumor T cells in aggressive B-cell lymphoma. This table comes from immunoSEQ multiplex PCR, and its TCRdb copy is limited to in-frame clones, with some not included. The table includes about 3,000 clones, less than 85% detected once. The source material was tumor tissue. Receptors were obtained from an adult with diffuse large B cell lymphoma.

The rearrangement links TRBV9 to TRBJ2-5; a weak D match, TRBD1 (6 bases). Trimming took 0 bases from V and 1 from J, leaving 10 bases between them. The CDR3 spans 15 residues. The germline CDR1 and CDR2 sequences are SGDLS and YYNGEE. CDR3 residues: CASSVEDRPQETQYF. The CDR3 DNA sequence: TGTGCCAGCAGCGTAGAGGACAGACCCCAAGAGACCCAGTACTTC. The full variable domain, its missing parts supplied by reference TRBV9 and TRBJ2-5, is DSGVTQTPKHLITATGQRVTLRCSPRSGDLSVYWYQQSLDQGLQFLIQYYNGEERAKGNILERFSAQQFPDLHSELNLSSLELGDSALYFCASSVEDRPQETQYFGPGTRLLVL.

The genes are TRBV5-1 and TRBJ2-3; 9 bases fit TRBD2. The CDR3 extends over 16 amino acids. Germline trimming cut 2 bases from V and 5 bases from J; bases unmatched to any gene: 9. The germline V gene has CDR1 SGHRS and CDR2 YFSETQ. This chain's CDR3 is CASSLVAGGPIDTQYF. The CDR3, as DNA: TGCGCCAGCAGCTTAGTTGCGGGGGGGCCCATAGATACGCAGTATTTT.

The CDR3 loop is CASSVREAGANVLTF. The CDR3 coding sequence is TGTGCCAGCAGCGTGAGGGAGGCCGGGGCCAACGTCCTGACTTTC. This rearrangement joins TRBV9 to TRBJ2-6; TRBD2 might be the D (6 bases). The germline gives CDR1 SGDLS, CDR2 YYNGEE. V lost 2 bases, J lost 4 bases, and 10 bases lay in between. The CDR3 totals 15 residues. Combining the CDR3 with reference TRBV9 and TRBJ2-6 gives the whole variable domain DSGVTQTPKHLITATGQRVTLRCSPRSGDLSVYWYQQSLDQGLQFLIQYYNGEERAKGNILERFSAQQFPDLHSELNLSSLELGDSALYFCASSVREAGANVLTFGAGSRLTVL.

This clone has only one observation. The rearrangement links TRBV7-9 to TRBJ1-6, with TRBD1 identical over 9 bases. The CDR3 sequence is 15 residues long. CDR1 is SEHNR, CDR2 FQNEAQ, per germline (reference sequence). V dropped 4 bases and J dropped 10; count of bases not matched to a gene: 8. This CDR3 reads CASSSSGTGTSPLHF. As DNA, the CDR3 is TGTGCCAGCAGCTCAAGTGGGACAGGGACCTCACCCCTCCACTTT. Filled out from reference TRBV7-9 and TRBJ1-6, the complete variable domain reads DTGVSQNPRHKITKRGQNVTFRCDPISEHNRLYWYRQTLGQGPEFLTYFQNEAQLEKSRLLSDRFSAERPKGSFSTLEIQRTEQGDSAMYLCASSSSGTGTSPLHFGNGTRLTVT.

Regarding this clone: The same CDR3 is also encoded by other DNA sequences in this sample. The chain combines TRBV11-2 with TRBJ2-7; possibly TRBD1 for D (6 bases). V was clipped by 5 bases and J by 2 bases, with 10 bases between them. CDR3 length equals 13 residues. In germline, CDR1 is SGHAT, CDR2 FQNNGV. In nucleotides, the CDR3 is TGTGCCAGCAGCCCAGGACAGCCCTACGAGCAGTACTTC. Encoded protein: CASSPGQPYEQYF.

The V call is TRBV6-5, the J call TRBJ2-1; 7 nucleotides agree with TRBD2. Germline values: CDR1 MNHEY, CDR2 SVGAGI. The CDR3 is 14 residues long. V dropped 10 bases and J dropped 6; count of bases not matched to a gene: 12. The CDR3: CAIRGGGSGNEQFF. The CDR3 DNA follows: TGTGCCATACGCGGGGGAGGGTCCGGCAATGAGCAGTTCTTC.

V usage is TRBV2 and J usage is TRBJ1-2; 7 nucleotides agree with TRBD1. Germline CDR1 and CDR2: SNHLY and FYNNEI. CDR3 length equals 14 residues. With V trimmed by 9 bases and J by 4 bases, 11 bases remained unmatched. CDR3 in amino acids: CARDETGSSYGYTF. The CDR3 coding sequence is TGTGCCAGGGACGAGACAGGGAGTAGCTATGGCTACACCTTC. Using reference TRBV2 and TRBJ1-2 for the parts outside the CDR3, the full variable domain is EPEVTQTPSHQVTQMGQEVILRCVPISNHLYFYWYRQILGQKVEFLVSFYNNEISEKSEIFDDQFSVERPDGSNFTLKIRSTKLEDSAMYFCARDETGSSYGYTFGSGTRLTVV.